This TCR beta chain was recorded in a study of T cell changes during pregnancy in multiple sclerosis. Only in-frame clones appear in the TCRdb table, and some are missing; sequencing was by immunoSEQ multiplex PCR. The repertoire holds 100,000 or so clones, with about nine tenths as singletons. Material: peripheral blood, obtained after pregnancy. The receptor was isolated from a female donor with multiple sclerosis, enrolled in a pregnancy study.

CDR3 coding DNA: TGCGCCAGCAGTGATCAGACTAGCGGGAGAACCTACGAGCAGTACTTC. Protein sequence: CASSDQTSGRTYEQYF. The V and J genes are TRBV10-2 and TRBJ2-7, with TRBD2 identical over 12 bases. Germline V CDR1 and CDR2: WSHSY, SAAADI. The CDR3 runs 16 residues. The J segment lost 2 bases and the V segment lost 3 bases, leaving 5 bases of the junction unmatched.